The 2 T cell receptor beta chains below all came from one sample that was sequenced in a study of blood T cells in healthy people across ages. The second PCR ran about 6 to 11 cycles with a sample-barcoded 5' primer and J-beta primers. TCRdb recomputed calls from the 5' RACE reads with MiXCR, one row per CDR3 protein. The sample lists about 1.6 million distinct CDR3 sequences, around 36% occurring once. The sample consisted of blood. The receptor source for this set is a woman in her 30s in good health.

The table lists this clonotype with a count of one. CDR3 nucleotides: TGTGCCAGTGGCATCGGGACAGCGGGGGAGACCCAGTACTTC. It yields the protein CASGIGTAGETQYF. V is TRBV7-2 and J is TRBJ2-5, with D perhaps TRBD1 or TRBD2 (7 bases each). The CDR3 has 14 residues. Germline V CDR1 and CDR2: SGHTA, FQGNSA. Trimming cost V 9 bases and J 5 bases, with 19 bases left between them. Looking up the rest from reference TRBV7-2 and TRBJ2-5 gives the full variable domain: GAGVSQSPSNKVTEKGKDVELRCDPISGHTALYWYRQSLGQGLEFLIYFQGNSAPDKSGLPSDRFSAERTGGSVSTLTIQRTQQEDSAVYLCASGIGTAGETQYFGPGTRLLVL.

This sequence joins TRBV7-9 and TRBJ2-1; 9 nucleotides align to TRBD2. In germline, CDR1 is SEHNR, CDR2 FQNEAQ (reference sequence). CDR3 size: 16 residues. V lost 1 base and J lost 0; bases outside the gene matches: 1. CDR3 nucleotide sequence: TGTGCCAGCAGCTTAGTGCGGGGGGGCTCCTACAATGAGCAGTTCTTC. Amino acids: CASSLVRGGSYNEQFF.